A selection of T cell receptor beta chains follows, all from one sample in a study of T cells in Graves' hyperthyroidism and ophthalmopathy. TCRdb independently ran MiXCR on the multiplex PCR reads; one entry per CDR3 protein. Of roughly 500,000 distinct CDR3 sequences listed, 40% to 50% are singletons. Sequencing was carried out using peripheral blood or thyroid tissue (not recorded which). These receptors were obtained from an adult woman with Graves' disease, either hyperthyroidism or ophthalmopathy (not recorded which). Each CDR3 is given with its conserved first and last residue. Each record gives: clone size, V gene, CDR3 protein. The size entry is marked missing in some rows and otherwise reads once, few, many or a size class.

many,TRBV10-3,CAILNPSGRDEQYF
-,TRBV4-1,CASSQLRGRGYTF
many,TRBV29-1,CSVQVGTGRYQPQHF
many,TRBV6-1,CASSGEGRAYGYTF
-,TRBV2,CASSSRVFRALGDTEAFF
few,TRBV5-8,CASSLADGRGGYTF
few,TRBV15,CATSRQTRAENTIYF
-,TRBV25-1,CASGEDRGTEAFF
many,TRBV28,CASRGTGYSPLHF
-,TRBV6-1,CASSRSDEQFF
many,TRBV20-1,CSARDSGRDPMPYQPQHF
-,TRBV5-1,CASSFPTGSTEAFF
few,TRBV10-3,CATSGTGTYEQYF
many,TRBV2,CASSQAVASGHYEQYF
-,TRBV7-2,CASSSDREVIYGYTF
many,TRBV28,CASSPARGIRPLHF
many,TRBV15,CATSGTWILTSEKLFF
-,TRBV7-8,CASSLATGNTGELFF
-,TRBV7-6,CASSLGQGVYGYTF
many,TRBV29-1,CSVVQGASYEQYF
many,TRBV20-1,CSATPGALANTGELFF
many,TRBV6-5,CASRAGPANYGYTF
many,TRBV24-1,CATGTGVSTDTQYF
many,TRBV5-1,CASTLMGQGNTGELFF
many,TRBV7-9,CASSPPSGELFF
many,TRBV7-9,CASSPPSGETQYF
-,TRBV7-8,CASTLVVLALTNTGELFF
-,TRBV20-1,CSASSPLGSNQPQHF
-,TRBV7-3,CASVEVGSGTRSYEQYF
-,TRBV9,CASNTGLATEAFF
few,TRBV24-1,CATSDLARDQETQYF
-,TRBV5-1,CASSRTSVVTGELFF
-,TRBV29-1,CSVGTAGTQYF
-,TRBV9,CASSVATNNRNSPLHF
many,TRBV25-1,CASSESGTGTSYEQYF
-,TRBV24-1,CATSDPGWLVIGTTSKPQHF
once,TRBV10-3,CAAGEYEQYF
-,TRBV12-3/TRBV12-4,CASSFMINSEAFF
-,TRBV7-3,CASSLGAGEPKTQYF
-,TRBV25-1,CASSDRGRPNYGYTF
many,TRBV7-3,CASSLTGGYEAFF
few,TRBV14,CASSQPSGRGSYNSPLHF
-,TRBV10-2,CASSGQGVGAFF
-,TRBV20-1,CSARRGFNEKLFF
-,TRBV7-9,CASSLPGQGYEQYF
-,TRBV7-3,CASSPLGTGDGTEAFF
few,TRBV6-5,CASSLGGGSSDTQYF
-,TRBV29-1,CSEGTNYGYTF
-,TRBV2,CASSARSGLINTEAFF
many,TRBV6-6,CASSKGQGRAYEQYF
-,TRBV29-1,CSVTAGGSSDTQYF
-,TRBV4-3,CASSQLRGPTYAEAFF
-,TRBV7-2,CASSQLATGETQYF